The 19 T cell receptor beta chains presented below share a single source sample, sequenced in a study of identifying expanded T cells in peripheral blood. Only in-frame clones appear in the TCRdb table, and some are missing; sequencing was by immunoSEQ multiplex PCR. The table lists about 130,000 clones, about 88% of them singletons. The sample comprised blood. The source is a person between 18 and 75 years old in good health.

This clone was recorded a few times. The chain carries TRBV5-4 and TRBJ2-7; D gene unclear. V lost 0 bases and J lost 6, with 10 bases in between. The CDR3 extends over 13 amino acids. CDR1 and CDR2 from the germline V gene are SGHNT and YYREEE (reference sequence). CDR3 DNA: TGTGCCAGCAGCTTGGGGTCGGGCCGCGAGCAGTACTTC. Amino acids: CASSLGSGREQYF.

DNA of the CDR3: TGTGCCACCAAGAGGGGAGGCACAGATACGCAGTATTTT. The encoded protein is CATKRGGTDTQYF. The chain couples TRBV15 to TRBJ2-3; D is tentatively TRBD1 or TRBD2 (5 bases each). CDR3 length: 13 amino acids. The ends were cut back, 7 bases at V and 1 base at J, with 9 bases in the middle. Germline V gene lookup returns CDR1 LNHNV and CDR2 YYDKDF (reference sequence). Looking up the rest from reference TRBV15 and TRBJ2-3 gives the full variable domain: DAMVIQNPRYQVTQFGKPVTLSCSQTLNHNVMYWYQQKSSQAPKLLFHYYDKDFNNEADTPDNFQSRRPNTSFCFLDIRSPGLGDTAMYLCATKRGGTDTQYFGPGTRLTVL.

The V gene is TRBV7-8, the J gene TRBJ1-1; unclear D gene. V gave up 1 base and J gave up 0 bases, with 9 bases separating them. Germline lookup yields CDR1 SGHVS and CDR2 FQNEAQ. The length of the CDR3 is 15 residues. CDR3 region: CASSLEATLNTEAFF. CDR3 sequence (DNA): TGTGCCAGCAGCTTAGAGGCCACCTTGAACACTGAAGCTTTCTTT.

CDR3 in amino acids: CASSADRGGGEKLFF. CDR3 DNA: TGTGCCAGCAGCGCCGACAGGGGAGGAGGTGAAAAACTGTTTTTT. This chain links TRBV9 with TRBJ1-4, with TRBD1 identical over 8 bases. Germline V gene sequence: CDR1 SGDLS, CDR2 YYNGEE. The CDR3 contains 15 residues. J gave up 7 bases and V 3 bases, and 8 bases lay outside the gene matches.

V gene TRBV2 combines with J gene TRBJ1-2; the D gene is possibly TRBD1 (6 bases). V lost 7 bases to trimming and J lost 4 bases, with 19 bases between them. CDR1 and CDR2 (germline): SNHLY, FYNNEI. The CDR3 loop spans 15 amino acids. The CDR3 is CASKGQGHNSYGYTF. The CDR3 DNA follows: TGTGCCAGCAAGGGTCAGGGGCACAATAGCTATGGCTACACCTTC.

Written as DNA, the CDR3 is TGTGCCAGTAGCCCCCTGTTGGGACAGGGGACCCTGACAACTAATGAAAAACTGTTTTTT. The encoded protein is CASSPLLGQGTLTTNEKLFF. The chain couples TRBV19 to TRBJ1-4; 10 positions agree with TRBD1. The CDR3 loop spans 20 amino acids. From germline, CDR1 is LNHDA and CDR2 SQIVND (reference sequence). V was clipped by 6 bases and J by 0 bases; unmatched bases: 16.

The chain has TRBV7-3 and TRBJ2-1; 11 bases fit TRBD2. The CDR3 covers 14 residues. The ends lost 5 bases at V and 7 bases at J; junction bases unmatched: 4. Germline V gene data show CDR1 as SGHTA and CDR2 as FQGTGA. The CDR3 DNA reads TGTGCCAGCAGCCCGGGACTAGCGGTGAATGAGCAGTTCTTC. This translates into CASSPGLAVNEQFF.

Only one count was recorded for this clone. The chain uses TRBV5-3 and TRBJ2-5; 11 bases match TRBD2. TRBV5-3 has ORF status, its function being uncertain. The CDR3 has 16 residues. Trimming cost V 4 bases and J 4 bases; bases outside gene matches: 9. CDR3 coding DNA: TGTGCCAGAAGCCGGGGACTAGCGGCCGGTAGAGAGACCCAGTACTTC. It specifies CARSRGLAAGRETQYF.

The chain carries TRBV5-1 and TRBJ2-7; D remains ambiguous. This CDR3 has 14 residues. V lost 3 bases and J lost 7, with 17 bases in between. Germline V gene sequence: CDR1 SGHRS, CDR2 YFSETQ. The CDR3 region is CASSSAVGWKEQYF. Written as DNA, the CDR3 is TGCGCCAGCAGCTCGGCGGTGGGGTGGAAGGAGCAGTACTTC.

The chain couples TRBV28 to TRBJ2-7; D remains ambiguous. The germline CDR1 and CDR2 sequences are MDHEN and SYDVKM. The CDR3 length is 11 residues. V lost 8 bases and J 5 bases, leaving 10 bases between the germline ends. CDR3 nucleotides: TGTGCCAGCCTTCAGTATCACGAGCAGTACTTC. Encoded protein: CASLQYHEQYF.

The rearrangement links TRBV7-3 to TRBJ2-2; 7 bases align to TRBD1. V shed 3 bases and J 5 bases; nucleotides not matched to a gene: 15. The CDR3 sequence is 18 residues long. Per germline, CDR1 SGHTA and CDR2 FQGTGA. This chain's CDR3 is CASSFMSPGTAGTGELFF. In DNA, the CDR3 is TGTGCCAGCAGCTTCATGTCCCCCGGGACAGCCGGTACCGGGGAGCTGTTTTTT.

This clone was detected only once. CDR3 sequence (DNA): TGCGCCAGCAGCTTGAATGCCAGGGGTAATTCACCCCTCCACTTT. Its translation: CASSLNARGNSPLHF. The chain employs TRBV5-1 and TRBJ1-6, with D possibly TRBD1 on 6 matching bases. V was trimmed by 1 base and J by 6 bases, leaving 11 bases between them. The CDR3 is 15 residues long. From germline, CDR1 is SGHRS and CDR2 YFSETQ.

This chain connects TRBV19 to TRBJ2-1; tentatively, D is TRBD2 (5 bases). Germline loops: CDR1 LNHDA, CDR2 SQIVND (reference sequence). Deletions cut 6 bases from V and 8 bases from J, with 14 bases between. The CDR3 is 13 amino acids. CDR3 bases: TGTGCCAGTAGCCGCCCCGTGGAGGATGAGCAGTTCTTC. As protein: CASSRPVEDEQFF.

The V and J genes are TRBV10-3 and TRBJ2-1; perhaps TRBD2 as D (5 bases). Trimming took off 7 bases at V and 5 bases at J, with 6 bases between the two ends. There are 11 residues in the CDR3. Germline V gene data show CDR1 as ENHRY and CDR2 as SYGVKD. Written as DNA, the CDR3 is TGTGCCATCATGGGAGACAATGAGCAGTTCTTC. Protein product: CAIMGDNEQFF.

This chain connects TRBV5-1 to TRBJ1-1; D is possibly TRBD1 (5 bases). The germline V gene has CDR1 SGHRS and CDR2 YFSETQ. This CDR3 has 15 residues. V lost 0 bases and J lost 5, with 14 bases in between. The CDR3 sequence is CASSLEGAPRTEAFF. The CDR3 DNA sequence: TGCGCCAGCAGCTTGGAAGGGGCCCCCAGAACTGAAGCTTTCTTT. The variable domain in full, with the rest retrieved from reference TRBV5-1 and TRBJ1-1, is KAGVTQTPRYLIKTRGQQVTLSCSPISGHRSVSWYQQTPGQGLQFLFEYFSETQRNKGNFPGRFSGRQFSNSRSEMNVSTLELGDSALYLCASSLEGAPRTEAFFGQGTRLTVV.

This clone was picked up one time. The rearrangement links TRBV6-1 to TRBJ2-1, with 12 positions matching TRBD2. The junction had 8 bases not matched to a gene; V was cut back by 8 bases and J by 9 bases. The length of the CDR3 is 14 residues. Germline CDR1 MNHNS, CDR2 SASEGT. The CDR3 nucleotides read TGTGCCAGCTGTAGGACTAGCGGGGACAGTGAGCAGTTCTTC. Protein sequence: CASCRTSGDSEQFF.

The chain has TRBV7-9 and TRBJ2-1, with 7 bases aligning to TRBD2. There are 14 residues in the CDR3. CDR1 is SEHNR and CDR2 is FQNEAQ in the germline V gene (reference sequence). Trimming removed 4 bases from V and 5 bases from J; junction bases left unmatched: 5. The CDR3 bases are TGTGCCAGCAGCTCCAGCGGGACCAACAATGAGCAGTTCTTC. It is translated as CASSSSGTNNEQFF.

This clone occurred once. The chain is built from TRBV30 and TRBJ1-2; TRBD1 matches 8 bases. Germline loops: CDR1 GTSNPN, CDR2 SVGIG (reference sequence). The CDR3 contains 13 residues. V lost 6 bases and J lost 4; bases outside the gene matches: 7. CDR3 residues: CACDRGMRYGYTF. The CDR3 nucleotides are TGTGCCTGCGACAGGGGAATGCGCTATGGCTACACCTTC.

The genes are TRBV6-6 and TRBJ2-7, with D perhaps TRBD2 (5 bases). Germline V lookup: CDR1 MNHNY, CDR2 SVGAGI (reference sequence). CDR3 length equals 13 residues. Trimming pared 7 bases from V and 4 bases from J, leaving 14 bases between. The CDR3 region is CASNPPSGYEQYF. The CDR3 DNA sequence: TGTGCCAGCAACCCCCCTTCGGGGTACGAGCAGTACTTC.